These 20 T cell receptor beta chains originate from one sample sequenced in a study of a mutant IDH1 vaccine in newly diagnosed glioma. No antigen is known for these receptors. The protocol was immunoSEQ multiplex PCR, while the TCRdb copy is restricted to in-frame clones and leaves out a portion. Of about 32,000 clones listed, about four fifths are singletons. The time point is: week 35, safety follow-up. Vaccine doses each comprised 300 ug of mutant IDH1 20-mer peptide, with topical imiquimod. The sequenced sample was PBMCs, obtained from a glioma patient whose treatment included an IDH1 peptide vaccine. The source is a middle-aged man with glioma. Some clones in this sample may be carry-over from other donors' samples.

V usage is TRBV5-4 and J usage is TRBJ1-2, with 9 bases identical to TRBD1. Germline values: CDR1 SGHNT, CDR2 YYREEE (reference sequence). This CDR3 is built from 16 residues. V lost 0 bases and J lost 8; bases outside the gene matches: 11. CDR3 in DNA: TGTGCCAGCAGCTTGGAAAACTTGGGACAGGGAGAAGGCTACACCTTC. Translating gives CASSLENLGQGEGYTF. The full variable domain, its missing parts supplied by reference TRBV5-4 and TRBJ1-2, is ETGVTQSPTHLIKTRGQQVTLRCSSQSGHNTVSWYQQALGQGPQFIFQYYREEENGRGNFPPRFSGLQFPNYSSELNVNALELDDSALYLCASSLENLGQGEGYTFGSGTRLTVV.

As concerns this clone: An end of the junction does not agree with germline; a read error may underlie this. This chain links TRBV6-5 with TRBJ2-3; TRBD1 matches 8 bases. The CDR3 length is 14 residues. Germline loops: CDR1 MNHEY, CDR2 SVGAGI. DNA for the CDR3: TGTGCCAGCAGTTTTACAGGGGGTTCAGACACGCAGTATTTT. Translating it yields CASSFTGGSDTQYF.

This sequence joins TRBV6-5 and TRBJ2-1; TRBD2 agrees at 9 bases. Per the germline V gene, CDR1 is MNHEY and CDR2 is SVGAGI. CDR3 size: 13 residues. The V and J ends lost 8 bases and 3 bases, in that order; junction bases with no gene match: 2. The CDR3 sequence is CASSSGVYNEQFF. CDR3 bases: TGTGCCAGCTCTAGCGGGGTCTACAATGAGCAGTTCTTC.

The chain recombines TRBV12-5 with TRBJ2-1; a possible D gene is TRBD2 (6 bases). The germline V gene encodes CDR1 LGHNT and CDR2 FRNRAP. CDR3 size: 17 residues. Trimming took 1 base from V and 7 from J, leaving 20 bases between them. CDR3 sequence: CASGLAASGGFRNEQFF. The CDR3, as DNA: TGTGCTAGTGGTTTGGCCGCTTCAGGAGGGTTTAGGAATGAGCAGTTCTTC.

CDR3 coding DNA: TGTGCCAGCAGCTTCTCGGACGCTGAAGCTTTCTTT. This encodes CASSFSDAEAFF. V gene TRBV7-2 combines with J gene TRBJ1-1; no firm D call. Trimming shortened V by 3 bases and J by 6 bases, and 8 bases separated the two germline ends. The germline gives CDR1 SGHTA, CDR2 FQGNSA. The CDR3 spans 12 residues.

The chain joins TRBV19 to TRBJ1-1, with D hard to call. Germline V gene data show CDR1 as LNHDA and CDR2 as SQIVND (reference sequence). This CDR3 region has 16 residues. Between the trimmed V and J ends, which lost 3 bases and 2 bases, there was a span of 16 bases. This chain's CDR3 is CASSIVTHWENTEAFF. Written as DNA, the CDR3 is TGTGCCAGTAGTATTGTTACTCATTGGGAAAACACTGAAGCTTTCTTT. Looking up the rest from reference TRBV19 and TRBJ1-1 gives the full variable domain: DGGITQSPKYLFRKEGQNVTLSCEQNLNHDAMYWYRQDPGQGLRLIYYSQIVNDFQKGDIAEGYSVSREKKESFPLTVTSAQKNPTAFYLCASSIVTHWENTEAFFGQGTRLTVV.

DNA of the CDR3: TGTGCCAGCAGTTTCCGCCGGACAACAACTCAGCAGTTCTTC. This gives the protein CASSFRRTTTQQFF. This rearrangement joins TRBV28 to TRBJ2-1; tentative D call: TRBD1 (5 bases). From germline, CDR1 is MDHEN and CDR2 SYDVKM. V lost 3 bases to trimming and J lost 11 bases, with 17 bases between them. The CDR3 has 14 amino acids.

The chain recombines TRBV4-3 with TRBJ1-2, with D perhaps matching TRBD1 (5 bases). The V end lost 0 bases, the J end lost 3 bases, and 14 bases lay between the germline ends. The CDR3 extends over 16 amino acids. The V gene's germline CDR1 is LGHNA and CDR2 YSLEER. CDR3 loop: CASSQDRMGTHYGYTF. CDR3 nucleotide sequence: TGCGCCAGCAGCCAAGATCGGATGGGGACCCACTATGGCTACACCTTC.

The CDR3 loop reads CAWSVRAGAIYEQYF. CDR3 sequence (DNA): TGTGCCTGGAGTGTAAGGGCAGGGGCAATCTACGAGCAGTACTTC. This rearrangement joins TRBV30 to TRBJ2-7; a possible D gene is TRBD1 (6 bases). The CDR3 is 15 amino acids. The ends were cut back, 0 bases at V and 3 bases at J, with 15 bases in the middle. Per germline, CDR1 GTSNPN and CDR2 SVGIG (reference sequence).

The rearrangement joins TRBV10-1 to TRBJ2-1; no reliable D call. Germline CDR1 and CDR2: WNHNN and SYGVQD (reference sequence). The CDR3 length is 11 residues. With 8 bases removed from V and 6 bases from J, the gap between germline ends came to 8 bases. The CDR3 reads CASQPINEQFF. CDR3 in DNA: TGCGCCAGCCAACCTATCAATGAGCAGTTCTTC.

V and J are TRBV2 and TRBJ2-3; 7 nucleotides line up with TRBD2. The CDR3 totals 14 residues. The germline CDR1 and CDR2 sequences are SNHLY and FYNNEI. V lost 4 bases to trimming and J lost 2 bases; unmatched junction nucleotides: 3. The CDR3 reads CASSVERDTDTQYF. The CDR3 DNA reads TGTGCCAGCAGTGTAGAGCGGGACACAGATACGCAGTATTTT.

The chain links TRBV2 to TRBJ2-1; TRBD1 might be the D (5 bases). The germline gives CDR1 SNHLY, CDR2 FYNNEI. This CDR3 comprises 13 residues. Trimming removed 5 bases at V and 10 bases at J, with 15 bases between. The DNA for the CDR3 is TGTGCCAGCAGTTTTAACACAGGAACCGAGCAGTTCTTC. Its protein product is CASSFNTGTEQFF.

This chain's CDR3 is CASSRTRGMGTDTQYF. Written as DNA, the CDR3 is TGTGCCAGCAGCAGAACCAGGGGGATGGGTACAGATACGCAGTATTTT. The gene calls are TRBV9 and TRBJ2-3; 7 nucleotides match TRBD1. CDR1 is SGDLS and CDR2 is YYNGEE in the germline V gene. The CDR3 runs 16 residues. V lost 4 bases and J lost 3; bases outside the gene matches: 11.

The gene calls are TRBV28 and TRBJ2-7, with 7 positions matching TRBD1. V was clipped by 6 bases and J by 2 bases; unmatched bases: 10. Germline loops: CDR1 MDHEN, CDR2 SYDVKM. The CDR3 has 15 residues. CDR3 protein: CASRTTGTATYEQYF. CDR3 DNA: TGTGCCAGCAGGACGACCGGGACAGCTACCTACGAGCAGTACTTC.

The chain couples TRBV7-6 to TRBJ2-6, with TRBD2 matching 11 bases. The CDR3 contains 17 residues. Germline assignment: CDR1 SGHVS and CDR2 FNYEAQ. After removal of 3 bases from V and 3 bases from J, the junction contained 4 bases not matched to a gene. CDR3 nucleotides: TGTGCCAGCAGCTTTAGCGGGGGGGCCTTTGGGGCCAACGTCCTGACTTTC. Translated: CASSFSGGAFGANVLTF.

The chain links TRBV19 to TRBJ1-2; D remains unclear. The CDR3 spans 11 residues. The germline V and J ends were trimmed by 3 bases and 4 bases, with 3 bases remaining between them. CDR1 and CDR2 (germline): LNHDA, SQIVND (reference sequence). CDR3 sequence (DNA): TGTGCCAGTAGTATGATCTATGGCTACACCTTC. Amino acid sequence: CASSMIYGYTF. Based on the CDR3 plus reference TRBV19 and TRBJ1-2, the full variable domain is DGGITQSPKYLFRKEGQNVTLSCEQNLNHDAMYWYRQDPGQGLRLIYYSQIVNDFQKGDIAEGYSVSREKKESFPLTVTSAQKNPTAFYLCASSMIYGYTFGSGTRLTVV.

The chain employs TRBV19 and TRBJ1-5; D remains ambiguous. V was shortened by 6 bases and J by 4 bases, with 13 bases between the two germline ends. The germline gives CDR1 LNHDA, CDR2 SQIVND (reference sequence). The CDR3 totals 14 residues. The CDR3 sequence is CASRTPNLNQPQHF. DNA of the CDR3: TGTGCCAGTAGGACACCGAACTTAAATCAGCCCCAGCATTTT.

This clone was observed once. The chain combines TRBV6-1 with TRBJ2-1; 9 nucleotides match TRBD1. The CDR3 has 15 amino acids. The V segment lost 2 bases and the J segment 8 bases; nucleotides outside the gene matches: 7. Germline V gives CDR1 MNHNS, CDR2 SASEGT. Here the CDR3 reads CASSERQGEMDEQFF. The CDR3 nucleotides read TGTGCCAGCAGTGAAAGACAGGGGGAAATGGATGAGCAGTTCTTC.

This clone has just one count. The rearrangement links TRBV2 to TRBJ1-1; unclear D gene. Looked up from germline, CDR1 is SNHLY and CDR2 is FYNNEI. Trimming took off 7 bases at V and 2 bases at J, with 11 bases between the two ends. This CDR3 contains 13 residues. CDR3 DNA sequence: TGTGCCAGCAAGGGTCAGCTAAACACTGAAGCTTTCTTT. As protein: CASKGQLNTEAFF.

This clone appeared a few times. This rearrangement joins TRBV30 to TRBJ1-1, with D possibly being TRBD1 (5 bases). The CDR3 is made up of 12 amino acids. V was shortened by 8 bases and J by 4 bases, with 14 bases between the two germline ends. Germline V gene data show CDR1 as GTSNPN and CDR2 as SVGIG (reference sequence). The chain's CDR3 is CASSTGVTEAFF. CDR3 nucleotide sequence: TGTGCCAGCAGTACAGGCGTCACTGAAGCTTTCTTT. The whole variable domain, remainder taken from reference TRBV30 and TRBJ1-1, is SQTIHQWPATLVQPVGSPLSLECTVEGTSNPNLYWYRQAAGRGLQLLFYSVGIGQISSEVPQNLSASRPQDRQFILSSKKLLLSDSGFYLCASSTGVTEAFFGQGTRLTVV.